Below are 29 T cell receptor beta chains sequenced from a single sample in a study of Graves' ophthalmopathy and Graves' hyperthyroidism. Scientists amplified the TCR beta CDR3 regions from RNA transcripts. First-round RT-PCR with HTBI primers preceded a second-round multiplex PCR. Each CDR3 protein is one row after TCRdb ran MiXCR on the multiplex PCR reads. The sample contains over a million distinct CDR3 sequences, less than 45% of which appear only once. The sequencing sample was made of peripheral blood or thyroid tissue (not recorded which). The receptors were gathered from an adult man with Graves' hyperthyroidism.

This clonotype was seen repeatedly, ten times or more. J is TRBJ2-7 and V is TRBV19, with D uncertain. This CDR3 comprises 13 residues. V lost 0 bases and J lost 3, with 6 bases in between. Germline CDR1 and CDR2: LNHDA and SQIVND (reference sequence). The CDR3 bases are TGTGCCAGTAGTATAGATCCAGACTACGAGCAGTACTTC. This translates into CASSIDPDYEQYF. The entire variable domain, with the rest obtained from reference TRBV19 and TRBJ2-7, is as follows: DGGITQSPKYLFRKEGQNVTLSCEQNLNHDAMYWYRQDPGQGLRLIYYSQIVNDFQKGDIAEGYSVSREKKESFPLTVTSAQKNPTAFYLCASSIDPDYEQYFGPGTRLTVT.

In its sample, this clonotype was seen many times. The chain couples TRBV19 to TRBJ2-6, with TRBD1 identical over 9 bases. Germline V CDR1 and CDR2: LNHDA, SQIVND (reference sequence). Losses at the gene ends were 4 bases for V and 4 bases for J; bases not matched to a gene: 11. CDR3 length: 18 residues. The CDR3 region is CASSTRLNRGQGANVLTF. The CDR3 DNA sequence: TGTGCCAGTAGTACCCGACTTAACAGGGGGCAAGGGGCCAACGTCCTGACTTTC.

This clonotype was detected many times. V gene TRBV15 combines with J gene TRBJ1-6, with D unresolved. This CDR3 spans 14 amino acids. Germline V gene data show CDR1 as LNHNV and CDR2 as YYDKDF (reference sequence). The ends were cut back, 0 bases at V and 7 bases at J, with 7 bases in the middle. The CDR3 DNA sequence: TGTGCCACCAGCAGAGATCCTGGGAATTCACCCCTCCACTTT. This encodes CATSRDPGNSPLHF.

This clonotype was detected ten times or more. This sequence joins TRBV7-9 and TRBJ1-1, with D hard to call. The CDR3 has 13 amino acids. In germline, CDR1 is SEHNR, CDR2 FQNEAQ (reference sequence). Trimming removed 3 bases at V and 7 bases at J, with 12 bases between. CDR3 in amino acids: CASSLLLPGEAFF. The CDR3 DNA reads as TGTGCCAGCAGCTTGTTATTGCCTGGTGAAGCTTTCTTT. Using reference TRBV7-9 and TRBJ1-1 for the parts outside the CDR3, the full variable domain is DTGVSQNPRHKITKRGQNVTFRCDPISEHNRLYWYRQTLGQGPEFLTYFQNEAQLEKSRLLSDRFSAERPKGSFSTLEIQRTEQGDSAMYLCASSLLLPGEAFFGQGTRLTVV.

Many counts were recorded for this clonotype. The chain joins TRBV4-3 to TRBJ2-7; either TRBD1 or TRBD2 may supply D (5 bases each). Germline values: CDR1 LGHNA, CDR2 YSLEER. This CDR3 spans 13 amino acids. The germline V and J ends were trimmed by 0 bases and 4 bases, with 7 bases remaining between them. CDR3 in amino acids: CASSQDWGYEQYF. DNA for the CDR3: TGCGCCAGCAGCCAAGATTGGGGGTACGAGCAGTACTTC.

The rearrangement joins TRBV12-3 or TRBV12-4 to TRBJ2-7, with D hard to call. V gave up 3 bases and J gave up 6 bases, with 12 bases separating them. This CDR3 is built from 13 residues. Written as DNA, the CDR3 is TGTGCCAGCAGTTTGCAGGTCTTTAGCGAGCAGTACTTC. Its protein is CASSLQVFSEQYF.

Only a few counts were recorded for this clonotype. The junction and the germline gene differ at one end; a read error may be behind it. V and J are TRBV5-1 and TRBJ2-7, with 9 bases identical to TRBD2. Germline assignment: CDR1 SGHRS and CDR2 YFSETQ. This CDR3 spans 15 amino acids. The CDR3 loop reads CASSLAGTSYYEQYF. The CDR3 nucleotides are TGTGCCAGCAGCTTGGCCGGGACTAGCTACTACGAGCAGTACTTC.

This CDR3 reads CAWTTGTRGQPQHF. In DNA form, the CDR3 reads TGTGCCTGGACGACAGGGACACGGGGTCAGCCCCAGCATTTT. The chain uses TRBV30 and TRBJ1-5; 7 bases are shared with TRBD1. Germline V gene lookup returns CDR1 GTSNPN and CDR2 SVGIG (reference sequence). CDR3 size: 14 residues. The V and J ends lost 4 bases and 6 bases, in that order; junction bases with no gene match: 9. The full variable domain, rest sourced from reference TRBV30 and TRBJ1-5, is SQTIHQWPATLVQPVGSPLSLECTVEGTSNPNLYWYRQAAGRGLQLLFYSVGIGQISSEVPQNLSASRPQDRQFILSSKKLLLSDSGFYLCAWTTGTRGQPQHFGDGTRLSIL.

In its sample, this clonotype was seen a few times. The rearrangement links TRBV20-1 to TRBJ2-5; 8 bases agree with TRBD2. The V segment lost 3 bases and the J segment 2 bases; nucleotides outside the gene matches: 5. The length of the CDR3 is 14 residues. CDR1 is DFQATT, CDR2 SNEGSKA, per germline (reference sequence). The CDR3 is CSARPGGAQETQYF. As DNA, the CDR3 is TGCAGTGCTAGGCCGGGGGGGGCACAAGAGACCCAGTACTTC.

In this sample, this clonotype turned up many times. CDR3 sequence (DNA): TGCAGTGCTAGTTCTGACTTGGACGAGCAGTACTTC. Amino acids: CSASSDLDEQYF. This chain joins TRBV20-1 and TRBJ2-7, with unresolved D. Trimming removed 3 bases from V and 5 bases from J, with 11 bases in between. The CDR3 loop spans 12 amino acids. Per the germline V gene, CDR1 is DFQATT and CDR2 is SNEGSKA (reference sequence).

This clonotype has just a few counts. The CDR3 sequence: CASGITGAVRNEQYF. As DNA, the CDR3 is TGTGCTAGTGGGATAACAGGGGCAGTTCGCAACGAGCAGTACTTC. The chain joins TRBV12-5 to TRBJ2-7; 7 nucleotides align to TRBD1. Unmatched junction bases numbered 13, after V lost 6 bases and J lost 5 bases. The CDR3 is 15 amino acids. Germline V CDR1 and CDR2: LGHNT, FRNRAP.

This clonotype came up many times. This sequence joins TRBV7-9 and TRBJ2-7, with D tentatively TRBD1 (5 bases). This CDR3 has 12 amino acids. Trimming took off 2 bases at V and 5 bases at J, with 7 bases between the two ends. CDR1 and CDR2 from the germline V gene are SEHNR and FQNEAQ (reference sequence). CDR3 in amino acids: CASSLSRDEQYF. In DNA, the CDR3 is TGTGCCAGCAGCTTAAGCAGGGACGAGCAGTACTTC.

The V gene is TRBV20-1, the J gene TRBJ1-5; TRBD1 is a possible D gene (5 bases). V was shortened by 6 bases and J by 1 base, with 13 bases between the two germline ends. There are 14 residues in the CDR3. CDR1 is DFQATT, CDR2 SNEGSKA, per germline (reference sequence). The CDR3 nucleotides read TGCAGTGCCCCGAGATGGGGGAGCAATCAGCCCCAGCATTTT. Amino acids: CSAPRWGSNQPQHF.

The chain recombines TRBV10-1 with TRBJ1-4, with 10 nucleotides matching TRBD1. With V trimmed by 6 bases and J by 8 bases, 6 bases remained unmatched. Germline CDR1 and CDR2: WNHNN and SYGVQD (reference sequence). CDR3 length: 14 residues. DNA of the CDR3: TGCGCCAGCAGGGGACAGGGGAAGGAGGAAAAACTGTTTTTT. This encodes CASRGQGKEEKLFF.

In this sample, this clonotype turned up many times. This chain links TRBV9 with TRBJ1-3, with TRBD1 matching 8 bases. CDR1 is SGDLS and CDR2 is YYNGEE in the germline V gene. This CDR3 is built from 15 residues. J was trimmed by 4 bases and V by 2 bases; bases with no gene match: 5. The CDR3 sequence: CASSVTGTGGNTIYF. The CDR3 nucleotides read TGTGCCAGCAGCGTTACCGGGACAGGCGGAAACACCATATATTTT.

This clonotype was detected many times. This chain joins TRBV5-8 and TRBJ2-5; D may match TRBD1 or TRBD2 (6 bases each). V was pared by 3 bases and J by 0 bases, with 18 bases between. CDR1 SGHTS and CDR2 YDEGEE come from the germline V gene. CDR3 size: 17 residues. The chain's CDR3 is CASSSTLTGGDQETQYF. The CDR3 DNA follows: TGTGCCAGCAGCTCAACCTTGACAGGAGGGGACCAAGAGACCCAGTACTTC.

On this clonotype: The conserved closing phenylalanine or tryptophan is absent in this CDR3, likely reflecting a read error. This chain joins TRBV10-3 and TRBJ1-4; no definite D call. Trimming shortened V by 4 bases and J by 8 bases, and 8 bases separated the two germline ends. Germline loops: CDR1 ENHRY, CDR2 SYGVKD. The CDR3 sequence is 12 residues long. The CDR3 bases are TGTGCCATCAGTGGCGGTCCGGAAAAACTGTTTCTT. Amino acids: CAISGGPEKLFL.

The CDR3 nucleotides read TGTGCCAGCAGCCAAGGCGTAGCCGGGGAGCTGTTTTTT. Translating it yields CASSQGVAGELFF. V usage is TRBV7-3 and J usage is TRBJ2-2; D unclear. With 5 bases removed from V and 6 bases from J, the gap between germline ends came to 10 bases. The CDR3 runs to 13 residues. Germline CDR1 SGHTA, CDR2 FQGTGA. Complete variable domain (other parts from reference TRBV7-3 and TRBJ2-2): GAGVSQTPSNKVTEKGKYVELRCDPISGHTALYWYRQSLGQGPEFLIYFQGTGAADDSGLPNDRFFAVRPEGSVSTLKIQRTERGDSAVYLCASSQGVAGELFFGEGSRLTVL.

The chain joins TRBV6-5 to TRBJ1-5, with TRBD1 identical over 10 bases. The length of the CDR3 is 16 residues. V was pared by 8 bases and J by 5 bases, with 12 bases of the junction left unmatched. Germline CDR1 is MNHEY and CDR2 is SVGAGI. The CDR3 DNA reads TGTGCCAGCCTTCCGTCGGGACAGGGGTTCTATCAGCCCCAGCATTTT. Translation: CASLPSGQGFYQPQHF.

This clonotype appeared many times. V is TRBV6-6 and J is TRBJ2-6; 7 nucleotides agree with TRBD1. Looked up from germline, CDR1 is MNHNY and CDR2 is SVGAGI (reference sequence). The V gene end was trimmed by 10 bases and the J gene end by 2 bases; junction bases not matched to a gene: 5. The CDR3 covers 14 residues. CDR3 loop: CATRDRPGANVLTF. For the CDR3, the DNA is TGTGCCACCAGGGACAGACCTGGGGCCAACGTCCTGACTTTC.

This clonotype was found many times. The CDR3 reads CASSPRDSYYQPQHF. The CDR3 DNA follows: TGTGCCAGTAGTCCCCGGGACAGCTATTATCAGCCCCAGCATTTT. The V call is TRBV19, the J call TRBJ1-5; TRBD1 matches at 7 bases. Losses at the gene ends were 5 bases for V and 5 bases for J; bases not matched to a gene: 9. The CDR3 contains 15 residues. From germline, CDR1 is LNHDA and CDR2 SQIVND (reference sequence). The complete variable domain, with remaining parts taken from reference TRBV19 and TRBJ1-5, reads DGGITQSPKYLFRKEGQNVTLSCEQNLNHDAMYWYRQDPGQGLRLIYYSQIVNDFQKGDIAEGYSVSREKKESFPLTVTSAQKNPTAFYLCASSPRDSYYQPQHFGDGTRLSIL.

This clonotype has a count of ten or more. CDR3 DNA: TGTGCCAGCAGCTTATTAACCTTAGTAGCCGGGGAGCTGTTTTTT. It specifies CASSLLTLVAGELFF. The chain couples TRBV7-8 to TRBJ2-2; D is ambiguous. The CDR3 has 15 residues. Germline V CDR1 and CDR2: SGHVS, FQNEAQ. Between the trimmed V and J ends, which lost 2 bases and 6 bases, there was a span of 13 bases.

The sample holds many counts of this clonotype. V usage is TRBV7-9 and J usage is TRBJ1-1; D possibly corresponds to TRBD1 (5 bases). This CDR3 has 16 residues. The germline V gene encodes CDR1 SEHNR and CDR2 FQNEAQ (reference sequence). Deletions cut 1 base from V and 4 bases from J, with 16 bases between. The CDR3 is CASSLDSAGLGTEAFF. CDR3 nucleotides: TGTGCCAGCAGCTTAGACAGTGCAGGGCTGGGCACTGAAGCTTTCTTT.

The CDR3, as DNA: TGTGCCAGTAGTACCCCGGGGAGAGAGGAGACCCAGTACTTC. Its translation: CASSTPGREETQYF. V and J are TRBV19 and TRBJ2-5, with D maybe TRBD2 (5 bases). The V gene's germline CDR1 is LNHDA and CDR2 SQIVND (reference sequence). This CDR3 contains 14 residues. V gave up 4 bases and J gave up 5 bases, with 14 bases separating them.

This clonotype was counted many times. V usage is TRBV7-6 and J usage is TRBJ2-2, with 7 nucleotides matching TRBD1. Germline V gene sequence: CDR1 SGHVS, CDR2 FNYEAQ. The CDR3 spans 15 residues. V lost 5 bases to trimming and J lost 7 bases; unmatched junction nucleotides: 10. The CDR3 loop reads CASSESDRVGGELFF. The CDR3, as DNA: TGTGCCAGCAGCGAAAGCGACAGGGTTGGCGGGGAGCTGTTTTTT. Complete variable domain (other parts from reference TRBV7-6 and TRBJ2-2): GAGVSQSPRYKVTKRGQDVALRCDPISGHVSLYWYRQALGQGPEFLTYFNYEAQQDKSGLPNDRFSAERPEGSISTLTIQRTEQRDSAMYRCASSESDRVGGELFFGEGSRLTVL.

The chain recombines TRBV15 with TRBJ1-1; 7 bases match TRBD1. The CDR3 consists of 12 residues. V gave up 6 bases and J gave up 7 bases; unmatched junction bases: 5. The germline gives CDR1 LNHNV, CDR2 YYDKDF (reference sequence). The chain's CDR3 is CATRRQGSEAFF. In nucleotides, the CDR3 is TGTGCCACCAGGAGACAGGGTAGTGAAGCTTTCTTT.

In this sample, this clonotype turned up a few times. The chain links TRBV12-3 or TRBV12-4 to TRBJ1-2; D not certain. The CDR3 runs to 12 residues. Between the trimmed V and J ends, which lost 8 bases and 6 bases, there was a span of 13 bases. The CDR3 loop reads CASGSRQNGYTF. The DNA for the CDR3 is TGTGCCAGCGGGTCCCGCCAGAATGGCTACACCTTC.

V gene TRBV7-8 combines with J gene TRBJ1-5; 9 nucleotides match TRBD1. The junction had 4 bases not matched to a gene; V was cut back by 1 base and J by 3 bases. Germline CDR1 reads SGHVS; CDR2 reads FQNEAQ. The CDR3 is 16 amino acids. CDR3 loop: CASSLVQGATNQPQHF. The DNA of the CDR3 is TGTGCCAGCAGCTTAGTACAGGGGGCCACCAATCAGCCCCAGCATTTT.

This clonotype has at least ten counts. This chain joins TRBV2 and TRBJ2-7; TRBD2 aligns across 9 bases. CDR1 is SNHLY, CDR2 FYNNEI, per germline. The CDR3 loop spans 13 amino acids. V shed 2 bases, J shed 10 bases, and the junction held 6 bases outside the gene matches. CDR3 in amino acids: CASSEILAGLQYF. The CDR3 DNA follows: TGTGCCAGCAGTGAAATACTAGCGGGCCTACAGTACTTC.